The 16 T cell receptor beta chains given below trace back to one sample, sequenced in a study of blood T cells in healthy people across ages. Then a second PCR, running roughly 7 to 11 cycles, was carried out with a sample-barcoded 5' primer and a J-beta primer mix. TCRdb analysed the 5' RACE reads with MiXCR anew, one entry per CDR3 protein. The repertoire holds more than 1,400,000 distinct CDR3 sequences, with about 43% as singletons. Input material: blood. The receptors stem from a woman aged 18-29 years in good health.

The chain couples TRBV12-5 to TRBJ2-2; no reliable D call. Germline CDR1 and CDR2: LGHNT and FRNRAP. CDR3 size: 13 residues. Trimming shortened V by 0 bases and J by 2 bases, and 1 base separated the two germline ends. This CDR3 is CASGLVNTGELFF. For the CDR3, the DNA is TGTGCTAGTGGTTTGGTAAACACCGGGGAGCTGTTTTTT.

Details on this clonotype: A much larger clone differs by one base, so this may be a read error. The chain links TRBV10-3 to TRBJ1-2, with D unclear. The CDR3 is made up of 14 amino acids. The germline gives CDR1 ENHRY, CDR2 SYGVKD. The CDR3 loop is CAISEDGQIYGYNF. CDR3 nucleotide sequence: TGTGCCATCAGTGAAGATGGGCAGATCTATGGCTACAACTTC.

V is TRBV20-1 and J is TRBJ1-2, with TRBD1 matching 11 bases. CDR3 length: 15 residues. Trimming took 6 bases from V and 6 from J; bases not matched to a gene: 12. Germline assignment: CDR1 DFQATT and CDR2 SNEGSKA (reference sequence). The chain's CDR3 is CSAPDRGRSPNGYTF. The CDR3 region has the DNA TGCAGTGCGCCGGACAGGGGGCGATCCCCAAATGGCTACACCTTC.

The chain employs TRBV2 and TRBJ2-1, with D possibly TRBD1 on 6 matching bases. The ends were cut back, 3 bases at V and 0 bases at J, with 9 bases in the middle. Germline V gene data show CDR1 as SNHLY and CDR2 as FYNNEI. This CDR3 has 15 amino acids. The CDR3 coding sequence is TGTGCCAGCAGTGAGGACAGTCGCTCCTACAATGAGCAGTTCTTC. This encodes CASSEDSRSYNEQFF.

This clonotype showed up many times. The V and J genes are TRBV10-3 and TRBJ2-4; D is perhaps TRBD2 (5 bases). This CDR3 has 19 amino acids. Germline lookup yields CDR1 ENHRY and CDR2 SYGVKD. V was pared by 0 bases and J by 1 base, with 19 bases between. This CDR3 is CAISESGRTSPTAKNIQYF. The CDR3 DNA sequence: TGTGCCATCAGTGAGTCGGGGAGAACTTCCCCGACTGCCAAAAACATTCAGTACTTC.

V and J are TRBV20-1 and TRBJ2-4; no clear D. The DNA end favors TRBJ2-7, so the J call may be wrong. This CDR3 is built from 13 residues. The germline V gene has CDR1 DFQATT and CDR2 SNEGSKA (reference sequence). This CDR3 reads CSAGASEVYEQYF. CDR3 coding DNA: TGCAGTGCCGGAGCCAGCGAGGTCTACGAGCAGTACTTC.

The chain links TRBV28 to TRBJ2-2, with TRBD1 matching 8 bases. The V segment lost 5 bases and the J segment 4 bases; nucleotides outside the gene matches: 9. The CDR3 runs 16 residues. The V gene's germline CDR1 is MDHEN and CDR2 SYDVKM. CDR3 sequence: CASSPRTGRGTGELFF. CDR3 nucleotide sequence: TGTGCCAGCAGTCCACGGACAGGGCGCGGCACCGGGGAGCTGTTTTTT. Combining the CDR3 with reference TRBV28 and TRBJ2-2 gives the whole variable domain DVKVTQSSRYLVKRTGEKVFLECVQDMDHENMFWYRQDPGLGLRLIYFSYDVKMKEKGDIPEGYSVSREKKERFSLILESASTNQTSMYLCASSPRTGRGTGELFFGEGSRLTVL.

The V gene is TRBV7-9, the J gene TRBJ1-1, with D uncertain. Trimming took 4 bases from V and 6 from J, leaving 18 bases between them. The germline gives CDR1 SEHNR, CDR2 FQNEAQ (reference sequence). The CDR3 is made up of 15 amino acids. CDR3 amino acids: CASSSTNLGSPEAFF. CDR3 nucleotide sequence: TGTGCCAGCAGCTCGACGAACTTAGGGAGCCCTGAAGCTTTCTTT.

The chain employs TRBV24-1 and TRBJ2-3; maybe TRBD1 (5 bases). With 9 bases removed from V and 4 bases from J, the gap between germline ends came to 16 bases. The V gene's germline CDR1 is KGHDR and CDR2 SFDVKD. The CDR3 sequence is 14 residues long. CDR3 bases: TGTGCCACCGGGGATGGCAGGGCTGCAGATACGCAGTATTTT. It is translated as CATGDGRAADTQYF.

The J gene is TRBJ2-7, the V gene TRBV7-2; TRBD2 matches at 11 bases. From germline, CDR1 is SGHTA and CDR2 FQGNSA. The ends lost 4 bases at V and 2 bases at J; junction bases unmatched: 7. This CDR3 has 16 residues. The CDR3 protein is CASSSRSGGDPYEQYF. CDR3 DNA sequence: TGTGCCAGCAGCTCACGTAGCGGGGGGGACCCCTACGAGCAGTACTTC.

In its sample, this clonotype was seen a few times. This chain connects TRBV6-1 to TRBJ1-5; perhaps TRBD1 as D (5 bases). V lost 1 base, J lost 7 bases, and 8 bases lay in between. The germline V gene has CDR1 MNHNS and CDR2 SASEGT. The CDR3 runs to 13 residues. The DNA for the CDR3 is TGTGCCAGCAGTGAAGGACAGTTCCAGCCCCAGCATTTT. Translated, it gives CASSEGQFQPQHF.

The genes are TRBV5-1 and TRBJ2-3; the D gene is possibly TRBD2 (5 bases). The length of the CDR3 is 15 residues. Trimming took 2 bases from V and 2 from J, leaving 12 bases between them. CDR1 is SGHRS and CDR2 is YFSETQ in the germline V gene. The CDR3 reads CASSFGKGYTDTQYF. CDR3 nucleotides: TGCGCCAGCAGCTTCGGGAAGGGCTACACAGATACGCAGTATTTT.

The CDR3 sequence: CASTMTGDSYNEQYF. CDR3 bases: TGCGCCAGCACCATGACAGGGGACTCCTACAATGAGCAGTACTTC. The chain uses TRBV5-1 and TRBJ2-1, with 8 bases that match TRBD1. The DNA end favors TRBJ2-7, so the J call may be wrong. Per the germline V gene, CDR1 is SGHRS and CDR2 is YFSETQ. The CDR3 sequence is 15 residues long.

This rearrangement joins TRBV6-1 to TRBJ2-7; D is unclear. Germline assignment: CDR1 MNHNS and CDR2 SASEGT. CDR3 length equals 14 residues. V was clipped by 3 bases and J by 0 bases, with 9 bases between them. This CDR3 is CASSDKSFSYEQYF. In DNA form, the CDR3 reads TGTGCCAGCAGTGACAAGTCCTTCTCCTACGAGCAGTACTTC.

As DNA, the CDR3 is TGCAGTGCTCTGGCTCCATGGATCAATGAGCAGTTCTTC. Translating gives CSALAPWINEQFF. The V gene is TRBV20-1, the J gene TRBJ2-1; D uncertain. Germline values: CDR1 DFQATT, CDR2 SNEGSKA (reference sequence). The V and J ends lost 5 bases and 6 bases respectively, with 14 bases between them. The CDR3 extends over 13 amino acids.

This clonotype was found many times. The CDR3 DNA follows: TGTGCCAGCAGCTACAGCGATGGCTACACCTTC. Translation: CASSYSDGYTF. The rearrangement uses TRBV7-2 and TRBJ1-2, with D uncertain. This CDR3 region has 11 residues. Trimming removed 4 bases at V and 6 bases at J, with 6 bases between. CDR1 is SGHTA, CDR2 FQGNSA, per germline.